This T cell receptor beta chain came from a study of shared clonotypes between healthy human individuals. Only in-frame clones appear in the TCRdb table, and some are missing; sequencing was by immunoSEQ multiplex PCR. This table has some 680,000 clones, less than 80% appearing once. The healthy adult donors were HIV-negative and reported no recent acute infections or vaccinations. The CDR3 sequence is 16 residues long. Germline CDR1 reads MGHRA; CDR2 reads YSYEKL. J gave up 4 bases and V 4 bases, and 12 bases lay outside the gene matches. This chain links TRBV4-1 with TRBJ1-1; 7 bases fit TRBD1. The receptor comes from a woman in her thirties in good health. The sample taken for sequencing was memory CD4+ T cells sorted from blood. The subset here: CD45RA-negative fraction. In DNA form, the CDR3 reads TGCGCCAGCAGCCTTAACTTTGGAGGGGGCGTCACTGAAGCTTTCTTT. Amino acids: CASSLNFGGGVTEAFF.